The 28 T cell receptor beta chains below all came from one sample that was sequenced in a study of T cell responses to AZD1222 COVID-19 vaccine. TCRdb keeps only in-frame clones here, not all; method: immunoSEQ multiplex PCR. Altogether roughly 55,000 clones are present, 89% being singletons, with the ten largest covering 2%. This specimen consisted of peripheral blood, obtained on day 0 of AZD1222 vaccination. Source of these receptors: an adult in good health.

V is TRBV5-4 and J is TRBJ2-7; TRBD2 is a possible D gene (5 bases). Trimming removed 5 bases from V and 4 bases from J, with 16 bases in between. The length of the CDR3 is 14 residues. Germline V lookup: CDR1 SGHNT, CDR2 YYREEE (reference sequence). The CDR3 sequence is CASRRDLASYEQYF. Here the CDR3 DNA reads TGTGCCAGCAGGCGAGACCTAGCCTCATACGAGCAGTACTTC. Using reference TRBV5-4 and TRBJ2-7 for the parts outside the CDR3, the full variable domain is ETGVTQSPTHLIKTRGQQVTLRCSSQSGHNTVSWYQQALGQGPQFIFQYYREEENGRGNFPPRFSGLQFPNYSSELNVNALELDDSALYLCASRRDLASYEQYFGPGTRLTVT.

This clone came up once. This chain joins TRBV5-1 and TRBJ2-5; D is uncertain. The CDR3 length is 14 residues. Trimming took off 0 bases at V and 2 bases at J, with 8 bases between the two ends. Per the germline V gene, CDR1 is SGHRS and CDR2 is YFSETQ. The CDR3, as DNA: TGCGCCAGCAGCTTGGGGTTAGGACAAGAGACCCAGTACTTC. As protein: CASSLGLGQETQYF.

In this sample, this clone turned up a few times. Different DNA sequences within this sample yield the same CDR3. The chain combines TRBV2 with TRBJ2-1, with D hard to call. V was clipped by 5 bases and J by 0 bases, with 8 bases between them. The germline CDR1 and CDR2 sequences are SNHLY and FYNNEI. The CDR3 length is 14 residues. This CDR3 reads CASSRDSSYNEQFF. In DNA form, the CDR3 reads TGTGCCAGCAGTCGAGATAGCTCCTACAATGAGCAGTTCTTC.

The rearrangement uses TRBV6-1 and TRBJ2-7; 11 positions agree with TRBD2. Germline values: CDR1 MNHNS, CDR2 SASEGT. There are 19 residues in the CDR3. Trimming cost V 1 base and J 4 bases; bases outside gene matches: 15. The DNA of the CDR3 is TGTGCCAGCAGTGAAGAGAGTCTAGCGGGAGGTATTTTCGTGTACGAGCAGTACTTC. Its protein is CASSEESLAGGIFVYEQYF.

The CDR3 region has the DNA TGTGCCACCAGTGATTCCCCCCCCCGATCCGGGGAGCTGTTTTTT. As protein: CATSDSPPRSGELFF. The chain is built from TRBV24-1 and TRBJ2-2; D gene ambiguous. CDR1 and CDR2 from the germline V gene are KGHDR and SFDVKD. V was pared by 2 bases and J by 6 bases, with 12 bases between. CDR3 size: 15 residues.

J is TRBJ2-7 and V is TRBV29-1; D perhaps matches TRBD2 (6 bases). The CDR3 is 12 amino acids. Deletions cut 3 bases from V and 1 base from J, with 7 bases between. The germline CDR1 and CDR2 sequences are SQVTM and ANQGSEA. The CDR3 region is CSVDRESYEQYF. DNA for the CDR3: TGCAGCGTTGACCGGGAGTCCTACGAGCAGTACTTC.

The CDR3 DNA is TGTGCCAGCAGCTTTGGGCTAGCGGGCAACGAGCAGTTCTTC. Translation: CASSFGLAGNEQFF. The chain is built from TRBV5-5 and TRBJ2-1; 8 bases are shared with TRBD2. V was clipped by 2 bases and J by 10 bases; unmatched bases: 8. The CDR3 runs to 14 residues. CDR1 SGHKS and CDR2 YYEKEE come from the germline V gene (reference sequence).

The chain links TRBV9 to TRBJ2-5; D tentatively fits TRBD1 or TRBD2 (8 bases each). V was pared by 4 bases and J by 5 bases, with 36 bases between. The germline gives CDR1 SGDLS, CDR2 YYNGEE. The length of the CDR3 is 21 residues. The CDR3 coding sequence is TGTGCCAGCAGCCCCCTTGGCCGGACAGGGAGCGGGGGTGAATCTAAGGAGACCCAGTACTTC. Its translation is CASSPLGRTGSGGESKETQYF.

The chain employs TRBV7-9 and TRBJ1-3; 9 bases line up with TRBD1. Germline CDR1 is SEHNR and CDR2 is FQNEAQ (reference sequence). The trim removed 4 bases at V and 3 bases at J, leaving 4 bases unmatched. The CDR3 consists of 15 residues. CDR3 bases: TGTGCCAGCAGCTGGGGACAGGGTCTTGGAAACACCATATATTTT. This gives the protein CASSWGQGLGNTIYF.

The genes are TRBV11-2 and TRBJ2-3; D remains ambiguous. The CDR3 sequence is 17 residues long. The V and J ends lost 0 bases and 2 bases respectively, with 15 bases between them. Germline CDR1 and CDR2: SGHAT and FQNNGV. This CDR3 reads CASSLEVTGQNTDTQYF. For the CDR3, the DNA is TGTGCCAGCAGCTTAGAGGTCACCGGCCAAAACACAGATACGCAGTATTTT.

The rearrangement links TRBV7-6 to TRBJ2-7; perhaps D is TRBD1 or TRBD2 (5 bases each). Trimming removed 1 base at V and 0 bases at J, with 13 bases between. This CDR3 is 16 amino acids long. The V gene's germline CDR1 is SGHVS and CDR2 FNYEAQ. This CDR3 reads CASSLVPGPSSYEQYF. The CDR3 DNA follows: TGTGCCAGCAGCTTAGTTCCGGGACCCTCCTCCTACGAGCAGTACTTC. Full variable domain (rest looked up from reference TRBV7-6 and TRBJ2-7): GAGVSQSPRYKVTKRGQDVALRCDPISGHVSLYWYRQALGQGPEFLTYFNYEAQQDKSGLPNDRFSAERPEGSISTLTIQRTEQRDSAMYRCASSLVPGPSSYEQYFGPGTRLTVT.

The V gene is TRBV4-1, the J gene TRBJ2-5, with D maybe TRBD1 (6 bases). The germline V and J ends were trimmed by 3 bases and 3 bases, with 8 bases remaining between them. Germline V gives CDR1 MGHRA, CDR2 YSYEKL. The CDR3 length is 13 residues. Written as DNA, the CDR3 is TGCGCCAGCAGCCACGCAGGGGAAGAGACCCAGTACTTC. Its translation: CASSHAGEETQYF.

This chain connects TRBV27 to TRBJ2-1; no firm D call. Germline loops: CDR1 MNHEY, CDR2 SMNVEV (reference sequence). Trimming removed 6 bases at V and 0 bases at J, with 12 bases between. The CDR3 has 15 residues. The CDR3 region is CASSRSWSSYNEQFF. CDR3 bases: TGTGCCAGCAGCCGCAGCTGGAGCTCCTACAATGAGCAGTTCTTC.

The gene calls are TRBV30 and TRBJ1-1, with TRBD1 matching over 8 bases. The CDR3 length is 14 residues. Germline loops: CDR1 GTSNPN, CDR2 SVGIG (reference sequence). J lost 1 base, V lost 0 bases, and 1 base had no gene match. The CDR3 sequence: CAWSVGTGNTEAFF. In DNA, the CDR3 is TGTGCCTGGAGTGTAGGGACAGGGAACACTGAAGCTTTCTTT.

The gene calls are TRBV9 and TRBJ2-2; 7 bases map to TRBD1. J gave up 4 bases and V 2 bases, and 5 bases lay outside the gene matches. Germline lookup yields CDR1 SGDLS and CDR2 YYNGEE. The CDR3 is made up of 15 amino acids. The CDR3 is CASSVGTVGTGELFF. The DNA of the CDR3 is TGTGCCAGCAGCGTTGGGACAGTGGGCACCGGGGAGCTGTTTTTT.

The chain carries TRBV24-1 and TRBJ1-1, with D maybe TRBD1 (6 bases). Germline V lookup: CDR1 KGHDR, CDR2 SFDVKD. The V and J ends lost 4 bases and 4 bases respectively, with 12 bases between them. The CDR3 totals 14 residues. Here the CDR3 DNA reads TGTGCCACCAGTGACACTAGGGGGACCACTGAAGCTTTCTTT. Protein product: CATSDTRGTTEAFF.

This chain uses TRBV5-1 with TRBJ2-1; D remains ambiguous. The CDR3 has 16 residues. Looked up from germline, CDR1 is SGHRS and CDR2 is YFSETQ. V was pared by 3 bases and J by 0 bases, with 13 bases between. In DNA form, the CDR3 reads TGCGCCAGCAGCTATGGCGGCTTAAGCTCCTACAATGAGCAGTTCTTC. It translates to CASSYGGLSSYNEQFF.

V is TRBV7-9 and J is TRBJ2-1, with 11 positions matching TRBD2. CDR1 and CDR2 (germline): SEHNR, FQNEAQ (reference sequence). This CDR3 comprises 16 residues. V lost 5 bases and J lost 5; bases outside the gene matches: 8. The CDR3 DNA follows: TGTGCCAGCAGCCCACCCGGGACTAGCGGCAACAATGAGCAGTTCTTC. Residues: CASSPPGTSGNNEQFF.

On this clone: Other DNA sequences within the sample encode an identical CDR3. The J gene is TRBJ2-5, the V gene TRBV2; 9 bases align to TRBD2. CDR1 SNHLY and CDR2 FYNNEI come from the germline V gene. After removal of 8 bases from V and 0 bases from J, the junction contained 7 bases not matched to a gene. The CDR3 runs 15 residues. The CDR3, as DNA: TGTGCCAGCTCGGGGAGCGGGGGGTACCAAGAGACCCAGTACTTC. It is translated as CASSGSGGYQETQYF.

This clone was recorded a few times. V is TRBV7-2 and J is TRBJ2-7, with 9 bases lining up with TRBD2. J lost 3 bases, V lost 8 bases, and 5 bases had no gene match. The V gene's germline CDR1 is SGHTA and CDR2 FQGNSA. This CDR3 has 13 amino acids. CDR3 sequence: CASAIAGDYEQYF. The CDR3 DNA is TGTGCCAGCGCGATAGCGGGAGACTACGAGCAGTACTTC.

This sequence joins TRBV4-2 and TRBJ2-7, with D tentatively TRBD1 or TRBD2 (5 bases each). The V gene's germline CDR1 is LGHNA and CDR2 YNFKEQ. The CDR3 has 15 amino acids. The V end lost 4 bases, the J end lost 2 bases, and 15 bases lay between the germline ends. The CDR3 sequence is CASSRQWGKAYEQYF. The DNA for the CDR3 is TGTGCCAGCAGCCGGCAATGGGGGAAGGCCTACGAGCAGTACTTC.

The chain uses TRBV7-3 and TRBJ1-1, with TRBD1 as a possible D gene (5 bases). Trimming removed 0 bases from V and 5 bases from J, with 19 bases in between. This CDR3 is 17 amino acids long. Germline V gives CDR1 SGHTA, CDR2 FQGTGA. The CDR3 DNA reads TGTGCCAGCAGCTTAACTAGTCTCGGGGCAGGGTCGACTGAAGCTTTCTTT. It specifies CASSLTSLGAGSTEAFF. Full variable domain (missing parts from reference TRBV7-3 and TRBJ1-1): GAGVSQTPSNKVTEKGKYVELRCDPISGHTALYWYRQSLGQGPEFLIYFQGTGAADDSGLPNDRFFAVRPEGSVSTLKIQRTERGDSAVYLCASSLTSLGAGSTEAFFGQGTRLTVV.

This chain links TRBV19 with TRBJ2-1; D unresolved. The CDR3 covers 17 residues. Germline V gene data show CDR1 as LNHDA and CDR2 as SQIVND (reference sequence). With 1 base removed from V and 0 bases from J, the gap between germline ends came to 13 bases. CDR3 nucleotide sequence: TGTGCCAGTAGTATAGGTAGTGGCGTTAGCTCCTACAATGAGCAGTTCTTC. Protein sequence: CASSIGSGVSSYNEQFF. Looking up the rest from reference TRBV19 and TRBJ2-1 gives the full variable domain: DGGITQSPKYLFRKEGQNVTLSCEQNLNHDAMYWYRQDPGQGLRLIYYSQIVNDFQKGDIAEGYSVSREKKESFPLTVTSAQKNPTAFYLCASSIGSGVSSYNEQFFGPGTRLTVL.

The rearrangement links TRBV5-1 to TRBJ2-3; no clear D. The CDR3 contains 14 residues. Germline values: CDR1 SGHRS, CDR2 YFSETQ. V lost 2 bases to trimming and J lost 3 bases, with 10 bases between them. The CDR3 loop is CASSFPLTTDTQYF. The CDR3 nucleotides are TGCGCCAGCAGCTTCCCGCTGACGACAGATACGCAGTATTTT.

V gene TRBV27 combines with J gene TRBJ2-7; maybe TRBD1 (5 bases). Per the germline V gene, CDR1 is MNHEY and CDR2 is SMNVEV (reference sequence). This CDR3 spans 18 amino acids. Trimming removed 3 bases from V and 2 bases from J, with 23 bases in between. CDR3 coding DNA: TGTGCCAGCAGTTTTACCTCCCTCACAGGTGACCCGACCTACGAGCAGTACTTC. Translated: CASSFTSLTGDPTYEQYF.

The V and J genes are TRBV5-1 and TRBJ1-1; TRBD1 matches 8 bases. The CDR3 loop spans 20 amino acids. V was pared by 4 bases and J by 1 base, with 21 bases of the junction left unmatched. Germline loops: CDR1 SGHRS, CDR2 YFSETQ. This chain's CDR3 is CASSPGQGTLGTLGNTEAFF. Here the CDR3 DNA reads TGCGCCAGCAGCCCAGGACAGGGTACCCTTGGGACCTTGGGGAACACTGAAGCTTTCTTT.

The rearrangement uses TRBV6-1 and TRBJ2-3, with 8 positions matching TRBD2. The germline CDR1 and CDR2 sequences are MNHNS and SASEGT. CDR3 length equals 17 residues. V trimming: 1 base; J trimming: 0 bases; junction bases outside the gene matches: 6. This CDR3 reads CASSEVGSGISTDTQYF. The CDR3 DNA sequence: TGTGCCAGCAGTGAAGTAGGTAGCGGGATAAGCACAGATACGCAGTATTTT.

The V and J genes are TRBV11-3 and TRBJ1-2; weak D call: TRBD1 (5 bases). Germline V lookup: CDR1 SGHNT, CDR2 YENEEA. Between the trimmed V and J ends, which lost 3 bases and 8 bases, there was a span of 19 bases. The CDR3 runs to 15 residues. For the CDR3, the DNA is TGTGCCAGCAGCTTTCACGACCCAGGGTATCGCGGCTACACCTTC. Its protein is CASSFHDPGYRGYTF.